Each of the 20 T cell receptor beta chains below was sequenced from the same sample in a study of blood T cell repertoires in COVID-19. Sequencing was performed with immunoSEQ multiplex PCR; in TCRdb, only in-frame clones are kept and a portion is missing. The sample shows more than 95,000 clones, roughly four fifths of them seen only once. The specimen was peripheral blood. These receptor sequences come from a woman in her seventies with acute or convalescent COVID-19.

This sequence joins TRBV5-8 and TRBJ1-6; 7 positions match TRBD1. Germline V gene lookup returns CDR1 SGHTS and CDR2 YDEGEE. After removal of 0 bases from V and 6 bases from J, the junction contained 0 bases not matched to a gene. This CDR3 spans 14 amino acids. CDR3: CASSLDRGNSPLHF. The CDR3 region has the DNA TGTGCCAGCAGCTTGGACAGGGGTAATTCACCCCTCCACTTT.

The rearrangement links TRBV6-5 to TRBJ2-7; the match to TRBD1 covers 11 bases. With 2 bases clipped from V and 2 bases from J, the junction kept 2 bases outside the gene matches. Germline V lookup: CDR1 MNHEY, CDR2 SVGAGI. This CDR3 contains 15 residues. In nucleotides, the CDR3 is TGTGCCAGCAGTTACGCGGGACAGGGGGCCTACGAGCAGTACTTC. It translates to CASSYAGQGAYEQYF.

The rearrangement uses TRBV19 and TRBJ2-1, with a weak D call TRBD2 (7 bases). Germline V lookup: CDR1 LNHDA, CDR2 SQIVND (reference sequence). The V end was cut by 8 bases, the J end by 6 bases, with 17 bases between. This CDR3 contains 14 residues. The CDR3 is CASQRGGAANEQFF. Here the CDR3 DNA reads TGTGCCAGTCAGAGGGGGGGGGCCGCCAATGAGCAGTTCTTC.

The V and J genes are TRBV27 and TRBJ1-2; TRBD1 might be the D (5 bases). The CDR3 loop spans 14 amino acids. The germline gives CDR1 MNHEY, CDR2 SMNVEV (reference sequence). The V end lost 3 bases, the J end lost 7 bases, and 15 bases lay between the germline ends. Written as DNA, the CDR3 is TGTGCCAGCAGTTTTGACAGAGCTTCGGGTGGCTACACCTTC. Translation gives CASSFDRASGGYTF.

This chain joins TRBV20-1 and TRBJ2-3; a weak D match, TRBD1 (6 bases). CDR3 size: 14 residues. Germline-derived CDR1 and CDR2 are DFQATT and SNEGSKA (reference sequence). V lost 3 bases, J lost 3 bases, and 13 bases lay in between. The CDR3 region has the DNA TGCAGTGCTAGTCCCACAGGGATGACAGATACGCAGTATTTT. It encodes CSASPTGMTDTQYF.

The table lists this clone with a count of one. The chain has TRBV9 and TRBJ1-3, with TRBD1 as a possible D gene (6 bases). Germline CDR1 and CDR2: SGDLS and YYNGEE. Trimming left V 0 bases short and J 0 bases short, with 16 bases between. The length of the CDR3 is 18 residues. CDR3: CASSVATSGQTSGNTIYF. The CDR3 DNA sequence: TGTGCCAGCAGCGTAGCGACATCAGGACAGACCTCTGGAAACACCATATATTTT.

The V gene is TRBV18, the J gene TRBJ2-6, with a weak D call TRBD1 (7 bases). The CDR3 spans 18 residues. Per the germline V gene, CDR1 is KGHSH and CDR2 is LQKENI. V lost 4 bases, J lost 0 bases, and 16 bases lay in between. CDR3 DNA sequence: TGTGCCAGCTCACGAAAGGAGGGGACAGCCTCTGGGGCCAACGTCCTGACTTTC. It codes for CASSRKEGTASGANVLTF.

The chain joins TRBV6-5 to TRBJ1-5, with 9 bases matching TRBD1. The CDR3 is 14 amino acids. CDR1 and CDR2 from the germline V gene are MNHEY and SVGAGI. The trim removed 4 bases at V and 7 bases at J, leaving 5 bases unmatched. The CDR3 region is CASSSTGGWQPQHF. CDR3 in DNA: TGTGCCAGCAGTTCTACAGGGGGCTGGCAGCCCCAGCATTTT.

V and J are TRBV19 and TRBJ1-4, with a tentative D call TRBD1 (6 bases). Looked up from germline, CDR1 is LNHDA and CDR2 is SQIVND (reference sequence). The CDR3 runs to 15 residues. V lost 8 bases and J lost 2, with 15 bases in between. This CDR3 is CASHPGAGTNEKLFF. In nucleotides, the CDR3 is TGTGCCAGTCACCCAGGGGCAGGGACTAATGAAAAACTGTTTTTT.

CDR3 in amino acids: CASSQGATTGSGNTIYF. The CDR3 DNA reads as TGCGCCAGCAGCCAAGGGGCCACGACAGGCTCTGGAAACACCATATATTTT. The J gene is TRBJ1-3, the V gene TRBV4-1, with D tentatively TRBD1 (6 bases). CDR1 and CDR2 from the germline V gene are MGHRA and YSYEKL. This CDR3 is 17 amino acids long. Between the trimmed V and J ends, which lost 1 base and 0 bases, there was a span of 13 bases.

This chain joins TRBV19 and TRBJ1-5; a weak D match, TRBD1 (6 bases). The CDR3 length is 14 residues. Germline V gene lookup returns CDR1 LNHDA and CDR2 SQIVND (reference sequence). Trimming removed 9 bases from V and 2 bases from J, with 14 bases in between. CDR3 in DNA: TGTGCCAGCTCTAAGGGGGGGGGCAATCAGCCCCAGCATTTT. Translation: CASSKGGGNQPQHF.

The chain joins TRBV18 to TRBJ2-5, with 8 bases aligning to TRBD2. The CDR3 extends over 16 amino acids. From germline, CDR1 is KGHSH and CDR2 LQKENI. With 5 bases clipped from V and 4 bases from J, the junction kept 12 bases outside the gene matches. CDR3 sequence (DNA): TGTGCCAGCTCATCCACCGGCTCGGGAGGGGGAGAGACCCAGTACTTC. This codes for CASSSTGSGGGETQYF.

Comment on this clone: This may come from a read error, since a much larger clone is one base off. CDR3 loop: CASSLSEVASYEQYF. The CDR3 nucleotides are TGTGCCAGCAGCCTGTCCGAGGTGGCATCCTACGAGCAGTACTTC. The genes are TRBV9 and TRBJ2-7; the D is unclear. Germline CDR1 SGDLS, CDR2 YYNGEE. This CDR3 spans 15 amino acids. V gave up 4 bases and J gave up 1 base, with 15 bases separating them.

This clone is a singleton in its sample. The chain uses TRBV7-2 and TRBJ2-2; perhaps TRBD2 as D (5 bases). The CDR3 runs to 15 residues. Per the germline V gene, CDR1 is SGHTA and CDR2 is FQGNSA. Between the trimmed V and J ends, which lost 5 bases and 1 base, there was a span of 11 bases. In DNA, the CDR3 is TGTGCCAGCAGCCTGGAAGCGGTGAACACCGGGGAGCTGTTTTTT. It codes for CASSLEAVNTGELFF.

In DNA form, the CDR3 reads TGTGCCAGCAGCCAAGGAGCCCCCTTCGAGACAGGCACCGGGGAGCTGTTTTTT. Protein: CASSQGAPFETGTGELFF. The chain is built from TRBV7-3 and TRBJ2-2; TRBD1 is a possible D gene (6 bases). Trimming cost V 5 bases and J 4 bases, with 23 bases left between them. This CDR3 is built from 18 residues. Germline V lookup: CDR1 SGHTA, CDR2 FQGTGA.

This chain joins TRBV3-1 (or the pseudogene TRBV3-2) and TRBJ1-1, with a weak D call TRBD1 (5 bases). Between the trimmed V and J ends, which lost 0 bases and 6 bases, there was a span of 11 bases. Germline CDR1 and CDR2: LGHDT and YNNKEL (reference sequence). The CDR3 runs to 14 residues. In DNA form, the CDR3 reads TGTGCCAGCAGCCAAGACATGAGACAGCCTGAAGCTTTCTTT. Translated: CASSQDMRQPEAFF.

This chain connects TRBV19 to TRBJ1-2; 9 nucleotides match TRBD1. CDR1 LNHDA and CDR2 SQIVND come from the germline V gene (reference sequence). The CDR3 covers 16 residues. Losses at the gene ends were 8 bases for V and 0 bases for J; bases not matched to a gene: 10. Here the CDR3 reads CASRDRASASNYGYTF. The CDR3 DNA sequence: TGTGCCAGTCGGGACAGGGCCTCTGCGTCTAACTATGGCTACACCTTC.

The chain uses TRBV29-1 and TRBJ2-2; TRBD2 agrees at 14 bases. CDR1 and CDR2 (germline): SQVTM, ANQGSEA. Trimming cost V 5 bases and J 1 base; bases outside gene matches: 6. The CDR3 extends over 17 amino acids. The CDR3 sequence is CSVRGTSGRLNTGELFF. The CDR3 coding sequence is TGCAGCGTTAGAGGGACTAGCGGGAGATTGAACACCGGGGAGCTGTTTTTT.

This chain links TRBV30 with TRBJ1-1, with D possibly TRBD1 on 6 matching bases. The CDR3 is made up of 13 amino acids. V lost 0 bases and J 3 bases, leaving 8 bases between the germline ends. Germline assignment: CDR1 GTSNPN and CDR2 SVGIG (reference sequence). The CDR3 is CAWSVGGDTEAFF. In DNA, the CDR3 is TGTGCCTGGAGTGTAGGGGGGGACACTGAAGCTTTCTTT.

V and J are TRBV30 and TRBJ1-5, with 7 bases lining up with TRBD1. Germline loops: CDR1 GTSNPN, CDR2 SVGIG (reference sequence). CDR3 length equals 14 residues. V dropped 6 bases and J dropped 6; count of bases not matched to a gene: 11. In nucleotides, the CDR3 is TGTGCCTGCGCGGTAGGGGGCGGACTTCAGCCCCAGCATTTT. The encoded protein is CACAVGGGLQPQHF.